This TCR beta chain was identified in a study of OX40 agonist ivuxolimab in advanced cancers. In the study overall: Patients received the agonistic anti-OX40 (CD134) antibody ivuxolimab.

Study outcomes and limitations: CD8+ T cells (on average) carried more expanded clones than CD4+ T cells. Among the least clonally expanded were partial responders at 0.1-3.0 mg/kg.

Sequencing was performed with immunoSEQ multiplex PCR; in TCRdb, only in-frame clones are kept and a portion is missing. The repertoire holds 70,000 to 80,000 clones, with approximately 78% as singletons. A word on this clone: As yet, its antigen is unknown.

V was pared by 2 bases and J by 1 base, with 4 bases of the junction left unmatched. Germline assignment: CDR1 LGHNA and CDR2 YNFKEQ. The CDR3 spans 15 residues. The clonotype comes from an adult with an advanced solid tumor such as melanoma, head and neck, liver or kidney cancer. The material sequenced was CD4+ or CD8+ T cells sorted from blood, taken in a trial of the OX40 agonist ivuxolimab. V usage is TRBV4-2 and J usage is TRBJ1-1; 7 positions agree with TRBD1. The DNA of the CDR3 is TGTGCCAGCAGCCAACCGGGACAGACGAACACTGAAGCTTTCTTT. This translates into CASSQPGQTNTEAFF.